One sample yielded the 4 T cell receptor beta chains listed below, sequenced in a study of blood T cell repertoires in COVID-19. Profiling relied on immunoSEQ multiplex PCR, and the TCRdb table lists in-frame clones only, not all of them. The repertoire holds roughly 78,000 clones, roughly 85% seen once, with roughly 20% in the top ten. What was sequenced was peripheral blood. Every receptor here comes from an elderly woman with acute or convalescent COVID-19.

In DNA, the CDR3 is TGTGCCAGTAGTATAGTGGGCAGGAACACTGAAGCTTTCTTT. Translation gives CASSIVGRNTEAFF. This chain uses TRBV19 with TRBJ1-1, with D hard to call. The CDR3 consists of 14 residues. The germline gives CDR1 LNHDA, CDR2 SQIVND (reference sequence). V lost 1 base and J 1 base, leaving 7 bases between the germline ends.

The sample holds a few counts of this clone. This rearrangement joins TRBV2 to TRBJ2-7; weak D call: TRBD2 (5 bases). The CDR3 runs 13 residues. Trimming removed 6 bases from V and 2 bases from J, with 11 bases in between. The germline gives CDR1 SNHLY, CDR2 FYNNEI. This CDR3 is CASSRLSPYEQYF. As DNA, the CDR3 is TGTGCCAGCAGCCGACTATCCCCCTACGAGCAGTACTTC.

This rearrangement joins TRBV9 to TRBJ1-4; D is undetermined. This CDR3 is 15 amino acids long. V was trimmed by 0 bases and J by 4 bases, leaving 10 bases between them. Germline lookup yields CDR1 SGDLS and CDR2 YYNGEE. DNA for the CDR3: TGTGCCAGCAGCGTAGGACTATCATTTAATGAAAAACTGTTTTTT. It encodes CASSVGLSFNEKLFF. Full variable domain (rest looked up from reference TRBV9 and TRBJ1-4): DSGVTQTPKHLITATGQRVTLRCSPRSGDLSVYWYQQSLDQGLQFLIQYYNGEERAKGNILERFSAQQFPDLHSELNLSSLELGDSALYFCASSVGLSFNEKLFFGSGTQLSVL.

This chain connects TRBV7-9 to TRBJ1-2; TRBD1 is a possible D gene (5 bases). The germline CDR1 and CDR2 sequences are SEHNR and FQNEAQ (reference sequence). The CDR3 has 15 residues. V lost 1 base and J 4 bases, leaving 13 bases between the germline ends. The CDR3 is CASSLEWEGLYGYTF. CDR3 DNA sequence: TGTGCCAGCAGCTTAGAATGGGAGGGGCTCTATGGCTACACCTTC.